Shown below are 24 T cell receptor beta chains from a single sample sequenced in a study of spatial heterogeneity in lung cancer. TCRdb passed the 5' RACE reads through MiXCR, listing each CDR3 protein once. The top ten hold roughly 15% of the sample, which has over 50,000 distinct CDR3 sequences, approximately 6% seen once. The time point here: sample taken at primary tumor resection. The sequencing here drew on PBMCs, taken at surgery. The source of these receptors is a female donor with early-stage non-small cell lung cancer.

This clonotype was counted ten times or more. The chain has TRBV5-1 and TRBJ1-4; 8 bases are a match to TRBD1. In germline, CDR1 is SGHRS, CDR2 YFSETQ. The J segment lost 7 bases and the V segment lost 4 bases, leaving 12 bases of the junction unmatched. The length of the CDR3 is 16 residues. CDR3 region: CASSPRTGSGTEKLFF. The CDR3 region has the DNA TGCGCCAGCAGCCCAAGGACAGGGTCGGGAACTGAAAAACTGTTTTTT.

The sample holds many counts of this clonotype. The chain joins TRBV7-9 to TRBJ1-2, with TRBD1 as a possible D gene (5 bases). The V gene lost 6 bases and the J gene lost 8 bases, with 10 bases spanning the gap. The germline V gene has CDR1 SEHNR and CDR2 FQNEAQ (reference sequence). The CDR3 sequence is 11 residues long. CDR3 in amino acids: CASSSRDGYTF. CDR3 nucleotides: TGTGCCAGCAGTTCCAGGGACGGCTACACCTTC.

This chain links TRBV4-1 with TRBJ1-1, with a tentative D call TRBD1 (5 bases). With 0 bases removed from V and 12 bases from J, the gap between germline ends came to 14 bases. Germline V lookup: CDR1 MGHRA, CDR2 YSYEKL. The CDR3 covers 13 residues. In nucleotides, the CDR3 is TGCGCCAGCAGCCAAGACGTCCAGGGTATAACTTTCTTT. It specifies CASSQDVQGITFF.

This CDR3 is CASSLRPGTSPLHF. The CDR3 nucleotides are TGTGCCAGCAGTTTACGCCCAGGGACCTCACCCCTCCACTTT. This chain connects TRBV28 to TRBJ1-6; possible D gene TRBD1, 5 bases. The CDR3 is 14 residues long. Trimming stripped 2 bases from V and 10 bases from J, with 12 bases between. Germline lookup yields CDR1 MDHEN and CDR2 SYDVKM.

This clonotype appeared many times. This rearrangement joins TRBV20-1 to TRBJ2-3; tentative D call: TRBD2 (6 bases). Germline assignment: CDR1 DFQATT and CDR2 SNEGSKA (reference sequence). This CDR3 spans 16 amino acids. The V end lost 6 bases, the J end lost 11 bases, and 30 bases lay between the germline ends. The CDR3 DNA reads TGCAGTGCGGACGATCTAGCGAGGATTGACCTCTCTGTGCAGTATTTT. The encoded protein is CSADDLARIDLSVQYF.

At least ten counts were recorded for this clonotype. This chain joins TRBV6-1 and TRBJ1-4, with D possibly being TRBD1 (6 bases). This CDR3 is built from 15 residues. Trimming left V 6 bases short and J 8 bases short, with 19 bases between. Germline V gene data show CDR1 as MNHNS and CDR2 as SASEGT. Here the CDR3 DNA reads TGTGCCAGCAGGACCGCGGGGGGCGGAGGCGAAAAACTGTTTTTT. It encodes CASRTAGGGGEKLFF.

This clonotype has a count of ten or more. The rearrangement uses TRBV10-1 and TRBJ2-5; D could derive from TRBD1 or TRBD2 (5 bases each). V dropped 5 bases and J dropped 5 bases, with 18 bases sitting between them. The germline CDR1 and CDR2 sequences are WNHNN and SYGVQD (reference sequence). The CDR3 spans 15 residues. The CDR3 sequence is CASSFTPGPQETQYF. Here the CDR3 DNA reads TGCGCCAGCAGTTTTACCCCGGGACCCCAGGAGACCCAGTACTTC.

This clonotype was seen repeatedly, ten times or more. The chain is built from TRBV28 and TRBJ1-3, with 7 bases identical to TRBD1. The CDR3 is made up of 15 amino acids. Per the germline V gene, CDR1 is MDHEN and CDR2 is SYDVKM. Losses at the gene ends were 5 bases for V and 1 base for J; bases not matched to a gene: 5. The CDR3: CASSPPTGSGNTIYF. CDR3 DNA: TGTGCCAGCAGTCCCCCGACAGGGTCTGGAAACACCATATATTTT.

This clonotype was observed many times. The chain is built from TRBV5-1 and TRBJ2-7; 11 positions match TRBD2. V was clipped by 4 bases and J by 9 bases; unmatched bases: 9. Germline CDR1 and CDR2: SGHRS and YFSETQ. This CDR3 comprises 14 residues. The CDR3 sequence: CASSRTSGPSGQYF. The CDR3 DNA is TGCGCCAGCAGCCGGACTAGCGGGCCCTCCGGGCAGTACTTC.

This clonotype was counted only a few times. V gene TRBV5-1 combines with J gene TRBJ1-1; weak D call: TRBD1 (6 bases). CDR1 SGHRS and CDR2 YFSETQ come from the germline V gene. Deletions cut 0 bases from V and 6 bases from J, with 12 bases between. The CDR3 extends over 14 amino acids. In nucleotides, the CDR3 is TGCGCCAGCAGCTTGGACAGGGCGGGGGCTGAAGCTTTCTTT. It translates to CASSLDRAGAEAFF.

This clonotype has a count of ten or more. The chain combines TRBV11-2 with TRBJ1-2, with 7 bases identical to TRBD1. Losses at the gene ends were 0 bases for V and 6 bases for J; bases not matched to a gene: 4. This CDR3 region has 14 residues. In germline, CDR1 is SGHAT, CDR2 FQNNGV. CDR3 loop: CASSLDEGANGYTF. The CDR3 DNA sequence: TGTGCCAGCAGCTTAGACGAGGGGGCGAATGGCTACACCTTC.

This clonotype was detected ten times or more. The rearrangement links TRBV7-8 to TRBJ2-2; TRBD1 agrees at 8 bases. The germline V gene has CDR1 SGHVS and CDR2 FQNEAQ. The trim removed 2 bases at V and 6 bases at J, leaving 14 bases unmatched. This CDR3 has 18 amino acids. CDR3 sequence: CASSLYLSGQVVAGELFF. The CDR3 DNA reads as TGTGCCAGCAGCTTATATCTTTCGGGACAGGTCGTTGCCGGGGAGCTGTTTTTT.

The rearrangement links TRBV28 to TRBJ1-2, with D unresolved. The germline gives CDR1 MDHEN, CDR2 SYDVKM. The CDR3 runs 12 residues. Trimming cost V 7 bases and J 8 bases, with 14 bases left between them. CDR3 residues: CASTSPGSGYTF. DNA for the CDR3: TGTGCCAGCACCTCGCCCGGGAGCGGCTACACCTTC.

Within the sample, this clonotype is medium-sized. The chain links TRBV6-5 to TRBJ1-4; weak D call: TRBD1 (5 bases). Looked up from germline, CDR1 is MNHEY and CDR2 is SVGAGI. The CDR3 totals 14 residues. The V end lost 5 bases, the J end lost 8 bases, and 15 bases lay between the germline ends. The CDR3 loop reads CASSVTASLEKLFF. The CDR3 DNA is TGTGCCAGCAGTGTGACAGCCTCCCTCGAAAAACTGTTTTTT.

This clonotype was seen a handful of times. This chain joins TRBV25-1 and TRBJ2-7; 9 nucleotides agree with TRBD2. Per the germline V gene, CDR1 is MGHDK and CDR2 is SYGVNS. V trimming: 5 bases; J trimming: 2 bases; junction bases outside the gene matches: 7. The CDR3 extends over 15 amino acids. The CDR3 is CASSRTSGLAYEQYF. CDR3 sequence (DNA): TGTGCCAGCAGTCGAACTAGCGGGTTGGCCTACGAGCAGTACTTC.

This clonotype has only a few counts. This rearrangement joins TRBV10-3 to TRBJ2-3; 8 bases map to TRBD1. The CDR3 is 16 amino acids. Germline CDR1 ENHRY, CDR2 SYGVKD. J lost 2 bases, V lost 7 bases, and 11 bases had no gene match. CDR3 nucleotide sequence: TGTGCCATCACCGACAGGGGCGGAGGTACCACAGATACGCAGTATTTT. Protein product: CAITDRGGGTTDTQYF.

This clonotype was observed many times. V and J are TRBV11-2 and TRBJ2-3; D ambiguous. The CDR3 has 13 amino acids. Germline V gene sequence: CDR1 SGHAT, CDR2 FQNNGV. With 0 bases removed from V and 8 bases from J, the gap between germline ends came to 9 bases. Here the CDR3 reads CASSLDRHSTQYF. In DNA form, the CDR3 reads TGTGCCAGCAGCTTAGACCGGCACAGTACGCAGTATTTT.

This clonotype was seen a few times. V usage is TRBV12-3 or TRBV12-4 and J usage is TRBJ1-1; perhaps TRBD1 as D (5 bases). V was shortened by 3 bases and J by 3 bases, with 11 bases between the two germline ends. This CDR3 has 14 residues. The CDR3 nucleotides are TGTGCCAGCAGTTTTAACGGGGGGTACACTGAAGCTTTCTTT. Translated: CASSFNGGYTEAFF.

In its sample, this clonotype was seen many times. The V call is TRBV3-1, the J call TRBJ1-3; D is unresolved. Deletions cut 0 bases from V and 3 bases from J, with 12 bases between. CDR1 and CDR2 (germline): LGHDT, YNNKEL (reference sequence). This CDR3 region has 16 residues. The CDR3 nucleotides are TGTGCCAGCAGCCAAGAGGTCAATGGACGTGGAAACACCATATATTTT. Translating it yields CASSQEVNGRGNTIYF.

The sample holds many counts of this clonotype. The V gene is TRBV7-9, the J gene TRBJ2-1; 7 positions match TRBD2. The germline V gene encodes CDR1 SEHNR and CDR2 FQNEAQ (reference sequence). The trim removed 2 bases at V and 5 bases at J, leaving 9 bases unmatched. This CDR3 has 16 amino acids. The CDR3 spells CASSLRPGGRNNEQFF. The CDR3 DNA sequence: TGTGCCAGCAGCTTACGGCCGGGAGGTAGAAACAATGAGCAGTTCTTC.

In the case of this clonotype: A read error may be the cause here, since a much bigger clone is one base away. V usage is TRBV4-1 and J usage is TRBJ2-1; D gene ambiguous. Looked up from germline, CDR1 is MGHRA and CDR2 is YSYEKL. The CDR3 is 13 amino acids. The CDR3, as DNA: TGCGCCAGCAGCCCCCAGGTGTACAATGAGCAGCTCTTC. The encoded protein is CASSPQVYNEQLF.

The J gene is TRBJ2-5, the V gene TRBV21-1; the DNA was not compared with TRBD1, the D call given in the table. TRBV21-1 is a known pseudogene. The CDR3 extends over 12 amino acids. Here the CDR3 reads CPVAAYQETQYF. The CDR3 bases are TGCCCTGTGGCGGCATACCAAGAGACCCAGTACTTC.

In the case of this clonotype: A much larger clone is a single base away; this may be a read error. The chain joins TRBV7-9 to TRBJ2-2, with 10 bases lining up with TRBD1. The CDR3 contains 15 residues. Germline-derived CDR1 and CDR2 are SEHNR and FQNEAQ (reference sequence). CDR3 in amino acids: CVSSRDRGDTGELFF. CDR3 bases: TGTGTCAGCAGCCGGGACAGGGGAGACACCGGGGAGCTGTTTTTT. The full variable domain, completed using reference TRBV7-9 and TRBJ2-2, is DTGVSQNPRHKITKRGQNVTFRCDPISEHNRLYWYRQTLGQGPEFLTYFQNEAQLEKSRLLSDRFSAERPKGSFSTLEIQRTEQGDSAMYLCVSSRDRGDTGELFFGEGSRLTVL.

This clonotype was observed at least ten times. CDR3 sequence: CASSQPAQKDRDHNEQFF. The CDR3 region has the DNA TGCGCCAGCAGTCAACCAGCCCAGAAGGACAGGGACCACAATGAGCAGTTCTTC. This rearrangement joins TRBV23-1 to TRBJ2-1; 8 nucleotides agree with TRBD1. TRBV23-1 is classed as an ORF, of uncertain function. There are 18 residues in the CDR3. After removal of 2 bases from V and 5 bases from J, the junction contained 14 bases not matched to a gene.